The rows below give T cell receptor beta chains drawn from one sample of a study of blood T cells in healthy people across ages. TCRdb re-called the 5' RACE reads with MiXCR, one entry per CDR3 protein. The data contain about 780,000 distinct CDR3 sequences, approximately 67% of them singletons. Sequenced: blood. The receptors shown here come from a man aged 30 to 39 in good health. CDR3s include the opening cysteine and the closing phenylalanine or tryptophan. Each record gives: D gene, J gene, clone size, V gene, CDR3 DNA, CDR3 protein. D genes are given only for firm matches. Size values are once, few and many counts, or a class for expanded clones, and some rows have none.

NA | TRBJ2-2 | NA | TRBV6-6 | TGTGCCAGCAGTTATGACCCCGGGGAGCTGTTTTTT | CASSYDPGELFF
TRBD2 | TRBJ2-3 | NA | TRBV5-6 | TGTGCCAGCAGTCGGGGGGAAAGGGGCACAGATACGCAGTATTTT | CASSRGERGTDTQYF
TRBD1 | TRBJ2-6 | NA | TRBV3-1 | TGTGCCAGCAGCGTCGGACAGGGCCGCTCTGGGGCCAACGTCCTGACTTTC | CASSVGQGRSGANVLTF
NA | TRBJ2-5 | NA | TRBV5-1 | TGCGCCAGCAGCTTGAGTAAGGGACAAGCGATGGAGACCCAGTACTTC | CASSLSKGQAMETQYF
NA | TRBJ2-7 | NA | TRBV21-1 | TGTGCCAGCCCCAAACCAGGGCTATTTCGGCGGGACGAGCAGTACTTC | CASPKPGLFRRDEQYF
NA | TRBJ1-2 | few | TRBV4-3 | TGCGCCAGCAGCCAAGATAAGACAGCATCTAACTATGGCTACACCTTC | CASSQDKTASNYGYTF
NA | TRBJ2-5 | once | TRBV20-1 | TGCAGTGCTAGAGGGATCAAGGGGGGAGAGAAGACCCAGTACTTC | CSARGIKGGEKTQYF
NA | TRBJ1-1 | NA | TRBV2 | TGTGCCAGCAGCGCGACGGGGCGAAGGACTGAAGCTTTCTTT | CASSATGRRTEAFF
NA | TRBJ1-2 | NA | TRBV28 | TGTGCCAGCAGCGACACGACAGCCTATGGCTACACCTTC | CASSDTTAYGYTF
NA | TRBJ2-4 | NA | TRBV20-1 | TGCAGTGCTAGATTTGGGGGGGGGCTAACCAAAAACATTCAGTACTTC | CSARFGGGLTKNIQYF
NA | TRBJ1-4 | NA | TRBV29-1 | TGCAGCGTTGAAGGGTGGGGGGGAGGAAAACTGTTTTTT | CSVEGWGGGKLFF
NA | TRBJ2-7 | NA | TRBV6-2/TRBV6-3 | TGTGCCAGCAGTGACTCGAACAGGCCCTACGAGCAGTACTTC | CASSDSNRPYEQYF
NA | TRBJ2-7 | NA | TRBV12-3/TRBV12-4 | TGTGCCAGCAGTTACCGTTTCACAGGGCTCTCCTACGAGCAGTACTTC | CASSYRFTGLSYEQYF
TRBD2 | TRBJ2-1 | NA | TRBV11-2 | TGTGCCAGCAGTCGTTACCGTCCCACCGGGACTAGCGGGGGGGCAAACAATGAGCAGTTCTTC | CASSRYRPTGTSGGANNEQFF
NA | TRBJ1-2 | NA | TRBV7-2 | TGTGCCAGCAGCTTGGGTGGCGGGGCCTATGGCTACACCTTC | CASSLGGGAYGYTF
NA | TRBJ1-5 | once | TRBV3-1 | TGTGCCAGCAGCCACTCGGGGGCCAAGCAGCCCCAGCATTTT | CASSHSGAKQPQHF
NA | TRBJ2-7 | few | TRBV6-2/TRBV6-3 | TGTGCCAGCAGTAACGGACTCCAAAACCCTACCTACGAGCAGTACTTC | CASSNGLQNPTYEQYF
TRBD1 | TRBJ2-7 | NA | TRBV12-5 | TGTGCTAGTGGCTCCGGGACAGTTTCCTACGAGCAGTACTTC | CASGSGTVSYEQYF
NA | TRBJ2-1 | few | TRBV7-2 | TGTGCCAGCAGCTTACAGGGTCGGAATGAGCAGTTCTTC | CASSLQGRNEQFF
NA | TRBJ1-5 | NA | TRBV20-1 | TGCAGTGCTAGAGAGGCAGGCAGGGATCAGCCCCAGCATTTT | CSAREAGRDQPQHF
NA | TRBJ1-5 | NA | TRBV20-1 | TGCAGTGCTAGTAAGGGTCGGGGGCATCAGCCCCAGCATTTT | CSASKGRGHQPQHF
NA | TRBJ1-4 | NA | TRBV7-8 | TGTGCCAGCAGCTTGGGTGAGGGAGGGTCTGAAAAACTGTTTTTT | CASSLGEGGSEKLFF
TRBD1 | TRBJ1-6 | NA | TRBV5-1 | TGCGCCAGCAGCTCGACCGTTGGGGGACAGGGCCGTTCACCCCCCCACTTT | CASSSTVGGQGRSPPHF
TRBD2 | TRBJ2-5 | NA | TRBV20-1 | TGCAGTGCTAGAGCCGGGACTAGCGAGGGAAGAGGGCAGTACTTC | CSARAGTSEGRGQYF
TRBD2 | TRBJ2-7 | NA | TRBV9 | TGTGCCAGCAGCGGGTCCGGGGGACTAGATCCCTTCGAGCAGTACTTC | CASSGSGGLDPFEQYF
NA | TRBJ1-1 | NA | TRBV4-3 | TGCGCCAGCAGCCAAAGTCGAGGAATGAACACTGAAGCTTTCTTT | CASSQSRGMNTEAFF
TRBD2 | TRBJ2-7 | NA | TRBV28 | TGTGCCAGCAGTTTAGTACCTAGCGGGCGTTACGAGCAGTACTTC | CASSLVPSGRYEQYF
TRBD1 | TRBJ2-2 | once | TRBV20-1 | TGCAGTGCTAGGGGTGCGGGACAGGGGAACACCGGGGAGCTGTTTTTT | CSARGAGQGNTGELFF
NA | TRBJ2-3 | many | TRBV27 | TGTGCCAGCAGTTTGAGACTCACAGATACGCAGTATTTT | CASSLRLTDTQYF
TRBD2 | TRBJ2-1 | NA | TRBV29-1 | TGCAGCGTTGCCCGGACTAGCGGTCGCAATGAGCAGTTCTTC | CSVARTSGRNEQFF
NA | TRBJ2-1 | NA | TRBV29-1 | TGCAGCGTTATGTTCTCTCGGGGCGGTACGGGTAATGAGCAGTTCTTC | CSVMFSRGGTGNEQFF
NA | TRBJ2-7 | NA | TRBV9 | TGTGCCAGCAGCGTAGCGGCAGGGTTTACCTACGAGCAGTACTTC | CASSVAAGFTYEQYF
TRBD2 | TRBJ2-1 | few | TRBV29-1 | TGCAGCGTGGACCCTAGCGGTATCTACAATGAGCAGTTCTTC | CSVDPSGIYNEQFF
TRBD2 | TRBJ2-7 | NA | TRBV13 | TGTGCCAGCAGCTCGACTAGCGGGGGGGTTACCGAGCAGTACTTC | CASSSTSGGVTEQYF
NA | TRBJ1-2 | NA | TRBV2 | TGTGCCAGCAGTGGAGAGCATGGCTACACCTTC | CASSGEHGYTF
TRBD2 | TRBJ2-1 | NA | TRBV24-1 | TGTGCCACCAGGGATGTGAGCGGGGGGAATGAGCAGTTCTTC | CATRDVSGGNEQFF
NA | TRBJ1-5 | NA | TRBV3-1 | TGTGCCAGCAGCCAAGGAAGCGTCGGGGGCAATCAGCCCCAGCATTTT | CASSQGSVGGNQPQHF
NA | TRBJ2-6 | NA | TRBV4-2 | TGTGCCAGCAGCCAAGGCGGGCCGAGCTCTGGGGCCAACGTCCTGACTTTC | CASSQGGPSSGANVLTF
TRBD2 | TRBJ2-5 | few | TRBV20-1 | TGCAGTGCTAGCTGGCTAGCGGGGAGAGAGACCCAGTACTTC | CSASWLAGRETQYF
NA | TRBJ2-1 | NA | TRBV6-2/TRBV6-3 | TGTGCCAGCAGCCTCGGGACCCGACAAACCTACAATGAGCAGTTCTTC | CASSLGTRQTYNEQFF
NA | TRBJ1-5 | few | TRBV6-2/TRBV6-3 | TGTGCCAGCAGTCCCCCGGACAGTTATCAGCCCCAGCATTTT | CASSPPDSYQPQHF